This record covers a single T cell receptor (beta chain). The sample comes from a study of blood T cell repertoires in COVID-19. Whole-study context: The United States, Italy and Spain were the sources of the acute and convalescent COVID-19 samples. Sample material is recorded as cDNA or gDNA derived from T cells, B-cell-depleted T cells, or PBMCs.

Methods used by the authors: Nucleated cell counts were estimated from reference gene primer amplification. Some clones are missing from TCRdb's copy, which holds only in-frame ones; the method was immunoSEQ multiplex PCR. That table furnishes V, J and clone size, whereas the DNA furnished D and trimming. The sample yields about 180,000 clones, about 90% seen once. There are 14 residues in the CDR3. CDR1 is MNHEY and CDR2 is SMNVEV in the germline V gene (reference sequence). After removal of 5 bases from V and 6 bases from J, the junction contained 9 bases not matched to a gene. The chain joins TRBV27 to TRBJ2-7; the match to TRBD1 covers 8 bases. Sequenced material: peripheral blood. This TCR was sampled from a man in his 70s with active or convalescent COVID-19. The CDR3 protein is CASSAGGLLSEQYF. The CDR3 DNA reads as TGTGCCAGCAGTGCAGGGGGCTTGCTAAGCGAGCAGTACTTC.